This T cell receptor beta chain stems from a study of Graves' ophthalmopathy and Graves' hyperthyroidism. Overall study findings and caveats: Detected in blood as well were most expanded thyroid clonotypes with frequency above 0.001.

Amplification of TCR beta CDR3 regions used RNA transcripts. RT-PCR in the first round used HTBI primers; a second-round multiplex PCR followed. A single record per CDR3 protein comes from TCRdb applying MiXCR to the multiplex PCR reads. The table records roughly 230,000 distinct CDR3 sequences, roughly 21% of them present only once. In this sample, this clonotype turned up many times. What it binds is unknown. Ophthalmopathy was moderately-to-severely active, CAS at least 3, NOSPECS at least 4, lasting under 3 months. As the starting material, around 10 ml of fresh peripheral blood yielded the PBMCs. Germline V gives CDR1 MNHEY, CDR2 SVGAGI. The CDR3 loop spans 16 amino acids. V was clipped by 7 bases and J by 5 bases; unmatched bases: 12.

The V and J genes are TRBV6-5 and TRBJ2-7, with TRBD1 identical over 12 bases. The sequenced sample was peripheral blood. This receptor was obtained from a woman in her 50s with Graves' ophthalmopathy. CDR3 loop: CASTHIMGQGAHEQYF. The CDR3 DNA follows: TGTGCCAGCACCCACATCATGGGACAGGGGGCCCACGAGCAGTACTTC.